The source of this T cell receptor beta chain is a study of cytomegalovirus exposure and HLA in healthy donors. PCR amplification relied on 60 Vbeta primers (plus 13 Jbeta primers). The assay was immunoSEQ multiplex PCR, and TCRdb's table has in-frame clones only and misses some. In the table there are more than 60,000 clones, 70% to 80% of which are singletons. CDR1 is GTSNPN, CDR2 SVGIG, per germline (reference sequence). V was trimmed by 2 bases and J by 8 bases, leaving 18 bases between them. The CDR3 sequence is 15 residues long. The source is a middle-aged man in good health and CMV-seropositive. V gene TRBV30 combines with J gene TRBJ1-4; TRBD1 is a possible D gene (5 bases). The specimen sequenced was PBMCs. In nucleotides, the CDR3 is TGTGCCTGGAGTTTCCAAGGGGAGGTGGGCGAAAAACTGTTTTTT. The encoded protein is CAWSFQGEVGEKLFF. Full variable domain (outside the CDR3, taken from reference TRBV30 and TRBJ1-4): SQTIHQWPATLVQPVGSPLSLECTVEGTSNPNLYWYRQAAGRGLQLLFYSVGIGQISSEVPQNLSASRPQDRQFILSSKKLLLSDSGFYLCAWSFQGEVGEKLFFGSGTQLSVL.